These 17 T cell receptor beta chains were sequenced from one sample in a study of Graves' ophthalmopathy and Graves' hyperthyroidism. The TCR beta CDR3 regions underwent amplification from RNA transcripts. Second-round multiplex PCR came after a first-round RT-PCR that employed HTBI primers. TCRdb ran MiXCR on the multiplex PCR reads and lists one entry per CDR3 protein. The sample holds around 400,000 distinct CDR3 sequences; around 20% are singletons and the top ten take roughly 3.2%. The sequencing sample was made of peripheral blood. The receptors were gathered from a woman between 18 and 30 years old with stable Graves' hyperthyroidism.

This clonotype was seen ten or more times. The V call is TRBV12-3 or TRBV12-4, the J call TRBJ1-1; D is possibly TRBD1 (5 bases). The CDR3 runs to 15 residues. V was clipped by 5 bases and J by 3 bases, with 16 bases between them. The CDR3: CASSTAGPEDTEAFF. The CDR3 coding sequence is TGTGCCAGCAGTACAGCAGGGCCCGAGGACACTGAAGCTTTCTTT.

This clonotype was counted many times. The chain is built from TRBV6-2 or TRBV6-3 and TRBJ2-6; perhaps TRBD2 as D (5 bases). The CDR3 has 16 amino acids. CDR1 is MNHEY and CDR2 is SVGEGT in the germline V gene. Trimming removed 2 bases from V and 3 bases from J, with 11 bases in between. CDR3 nucleotide sequence: TGTGCCAGCAGTTACGTGGGAGATGATGGGGCCAACGTCCTGACTTTC. This sequence encodes CASSYVGDDGANVLTF.

This clonotype was seen at least ten times. The V and J genes are TRBV27 and TRBJ2-5; tentatively, D is TRBD1 or TRBD2 (5 bases each). Germline assignment: CDR1 MNHEY and CDR2 SMNVEV (reference sequence). The CDR3 runs 15 residues. Trimming shortened V by 0 bases and J by 4 bases, and 12 bases separated the two germline ends. The CDR3 DNA reads TGTGCCAGCAGTTTATCTTGGGGGTACGGAGAGACCCAGTACTTC. The encoded protein is CASSLSWGYGETQYF.

The chain carries TRBV20-1 and TRBJ2-7; 9 nucleotides line up with TRBD2. The length of the CDR3 is 16 residues. The J segment lost 6 bases and the V segment lost 3 bases, leaving 15 bases of the junction unmatched. The germline gives CDR1 DFQATT, CDR2 SNEGSKA (reference sequence). This CDR3 reads CSASWSSGAFGSEQYF. CDR3 DNA: TGCAGTGCTAGTTGGTCTAGCGGGGCCTTTGGGAGCGAGCAGTACTTC.

This clonotype was detected ten times or more. V and J are TRBV7-9 and TRBJ1-1; D unclear. The CDR3 runs 13 residues. Germline-derived CDR1 and CDR2 are SEHNR and FQNEAQ (reference sequence). The V gene lost 4 bases and the J gene lost 5 bases, with 11 bases spanning the gap. The CDR3 is CASSSDGETEAFF. CDR3 in DNA: TGTGCCAGCAGCTCCGACGGAGAAACTGAAGCTTTCTTT.

A note on this clonotype: A clone one base away is much larger, so this may be a read error. The chain carries TRBV30 and TRBJ1-6, with D uncertain. The CDR3 length is 14 residues. CDR1 and CDR2 (germline): GTSNPN, SVGIG (reference sequence). The CDR3 DNA reads as TGTGCCTGGAGACTGAAGATTCCACGTTCACCCCCCCACTTT. It is translated as CAWRLKIPRSPPHF.

This clonotype was picked up a small number of times. Compared with germline, one end of the junction differs, possibly owing to a read error. The CDR3 bases are TGTGCCAGCAGCTACTCCGGACAGTCAGGGGAGACTCAGTACTTC. It codes for CASSYSGQSGETQYF. V is TRBV7-9 and J is TRBJ2-5; TRBD1 is a possible D gene (6 bases). This CDR3 contains 15 residues. Germline CDR1 SEHNR, CDR2 FQNEAQ (reference sequence).

This clonotype was seen many times. V usage is TRBV12-3 or TRBV12-4 and J usage is TRBJ2-7; TRBD1 agrees at 7 bases. After removal of 5 bases from V and 0 bases from J, the junction contained 7 bases not matched to a gene. The CDR3 runs 15 residues. CDR3 sequence reads: CASSRTGESSYEQYF. CDR3 nucleotides: TGTGCCAGCAGTAGAACAGGGGAAAGCTCCTACGAGCAGTACTTC.

This clonotype appeared many times. V and J are TRBV11-1 and TRBJ2-7; 9 bases are a match to TRBD2. The CDR3 extends over 17 amino acids. CDR1 is SGHAT and CDR2 is FQDESV in the germline V gene (reference sequence). Germline trimming cut 2 bases from V and 2 bases from J; bases unmatched to any gene: 10. The CDR3 loop is CASSLSQREDSTYEQYF. In DNA form, the CDR3 reads TGTGCCAGCAGCTTAAGCCAGCGGGAGGACTCGACCTACGAGCAGTACTTC.

This clonotype was recorded at least ten times. The chain combines TRBV7-2 with TRBJ2-5; 10 nucleotides align to TRBD2. The CDR3 covers 16 residues. Losses at the gene ends were 5 bases for V and 5 bases for J; bases not matched to a gene: 11. Germline CDR1 SGHTA, CDR2 FQGNSA. The CDR3: CASSKALAGDVETQYF. CDR3 bases: TGTGCCAGCAGCAAAGCCCTAGCGGGAGATGTGGAGACCCAGTACTTC.

This clonotype was detected ten times or more. The chain employs TRBV14 and TRBJ2-5; TRBD2 might be the D (7 bases). V was trimmed by 1 base and J by 7 bases, leaving 10 bases between them. This CDR3 comprises 13 residues. Germline loops: CDR1 SGHDN, CDR2 FVKESK. Written as DNA, the CDR3 is TGTGCCAGCAGCCAAGCAGGGGAGGGGACCCAGTACTTC. This translates into CASSQAGEGTQYF.

This rearrangement joins TRBV5-1 to TRBJ1-2; 10 nucleotides match TRBD1. J was trimmed by 3 bases and V by 4 bases; bases with no gene match: 6. Germline V gene lookup returns CDR1 SGHRS and CDR2 YFSETQ. The CDR3 sequence is 15 residues long. The CDR3 reads CASSVGGTGDYGYTF. CDR3 DNA: TGCGCCAGCAGCGTTGGTGGGACAGGGGACTATGGCTACACCTTC.

Many counts were recorded for this clonotype. The gene calls are TRBV2 and TRBJ2-2; TRBD1 matches at 9 bases. Germline V gene lookup returns CDR1 SNHLY and CDR2 FYNNEI. The CDR3 has 15 amino acids. The V gene end was trimmed by 4 bases and the J gene end by 7 bases; junction bases not matched to a gene: 7. The CDR3 DNA is TGTGCCAGCAGTGTTAAACAGGGGGCAAGCGGGGAGCTGTTTTTT. This gives the protein CASSVKQGASGELFF.

V usage is TRBV10-3 and J usage is TRBJ2-7; TRBD2 matches at 11 bases. Germline loops: CDR1 ENHRY, CDR2 SYGVKD. The V segment lost 8 bases and the J segment 2 bases; nucleotides outside the gene matches: 8. The CDR3 contains 15 residues. The CDR3: CAIRNSGRGPYEQYF. Written as DNA, the CDR3 is TGTGCCATCCGAAATAGCGGGAGGGGACCCTACGAGCAGTACTTC.

In its sample, this clonotype was seen many times. The rearrangement uses TRBV6-1 and TRBJ2-2; no firm D call. The V gene's germline CDR1 is MNHNS and CDR2 SASEGT. V gave up 4 bases and J gave up 7 bases, with 10 bases separating them. The length of the CDR3 is 13 residues. CDR3 in amino acids: CASSASSVGELFF. The CDR3 coding sequence is TGTGCCAGCAGTGCCTCATCCGTCGGGGAGCTGTTTTTT.

J is TRBJ1-6 and V is TRBV27, with a weak D call TRBD1 (5 bases). Germline lookup yields CDR1 MNHEY and CDR2 SMNVEV (reference sequence). The germline V and J ends were trimmed by 6 bases and 4 bases, with 10 bases remaining between them. The CDR3 runs 14 residues. The CDR3 loop is CASSKGQYNSPLHF. The CDR3 DNA follows: TGTGCCAGCAGCAAAGGACAATATAATTCACCCCTCCACTTT.

This clonotype was found many times. The rearrangement uses TRBV7-8 and TRBJ2-3; D unclear. Germline CDR1 is SGHVS and CDR2 is FQNEAQ. With 4 bases removed from V and 7 bases from J, the gap between germline ends came to 6 bases. The CDR3 extends over 11 amino acids. CDR3: CASSSTNTQYF. CDR3 in DNA: TGTGCCAGCAGCTCCACGAATACGCAGTATTTT.